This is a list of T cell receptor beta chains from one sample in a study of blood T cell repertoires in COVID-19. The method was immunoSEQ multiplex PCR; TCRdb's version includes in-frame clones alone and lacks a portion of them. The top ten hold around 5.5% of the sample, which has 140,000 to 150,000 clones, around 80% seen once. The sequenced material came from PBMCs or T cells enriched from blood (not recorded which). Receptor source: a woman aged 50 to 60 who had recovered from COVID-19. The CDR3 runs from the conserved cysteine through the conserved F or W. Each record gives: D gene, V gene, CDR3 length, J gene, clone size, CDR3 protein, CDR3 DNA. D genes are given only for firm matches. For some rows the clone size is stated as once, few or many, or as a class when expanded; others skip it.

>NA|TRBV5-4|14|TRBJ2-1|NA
CASSPSLPDYEQFF
TGTGCCAGCAGCCCCTCTCTGCCAGACTATGAGCAGTTCTTC
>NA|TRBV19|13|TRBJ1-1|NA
CASKRRPNTEAFF
TGTGCCAGTAAGCGACGGCCGAACACTGAAGCTTTCTTT
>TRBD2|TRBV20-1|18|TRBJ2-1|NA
CSASSYKIPGLAENEQFF
TGCAGTGCTAGTTCGTATAAAATTCCGGGACTAGCCGAGAATGAGCAGTTCTTC
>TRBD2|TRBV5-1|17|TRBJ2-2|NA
CASSRLAGAVITGELFF
TGCGCCAGCAGCCGACTAGCGGGGGCCGTGATCACCGGGGAGCTGTTTTTT
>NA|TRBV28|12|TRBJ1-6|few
CASSSSNSPLHF
TGTGCCAGCAGTTCCTCTAATTCACCCCTCCACTTT
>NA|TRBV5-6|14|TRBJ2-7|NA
CASSYGTPEYEQYF
TGTGCCAGCAGCTACGGGACACCTGAATACGAGCAGTACTTC
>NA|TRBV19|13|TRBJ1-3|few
CASSIRSVNTIYF
TGTGCCAGTAGTATACGGTCGGTCAACACCATATATTTT
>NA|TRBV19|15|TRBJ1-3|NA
CASSIATTSGNTIYF
TGTGCCAGTAGTATCGCGACAACCTCTGGAAACACCATATATTTT
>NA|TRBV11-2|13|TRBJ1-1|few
CASSLDLNGEAFF
TGTGCCAGCAGCTTAGATTTAAACGGTGAAGCTTTCTTT
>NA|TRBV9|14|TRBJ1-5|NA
CASSVDGESRAQHF
TGTGCCAGCAGCGTAGATGGGGAGAGCCGAGCCCAGCATTTT
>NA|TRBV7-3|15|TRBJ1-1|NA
CASSTQGGAYTEAFF
TGTGCCAGCAGCACACAGGGAGGGGCCTACACTGAAGCTTTCTTT
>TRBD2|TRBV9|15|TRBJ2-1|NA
CASSVAKRGGNEQFF
TGTGCCAGCAGCGTAGCCAAGCGGGGGGGAAATGAGCAGTTCTTC
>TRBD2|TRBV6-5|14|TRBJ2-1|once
CASRLAGGGNEQFF
TGTGCCAGCAGGTTAGCGGGGGGAGGAAATGAGCAGTTCTTC
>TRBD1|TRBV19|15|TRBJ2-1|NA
CASTKDRGSWYEQFF
TGTGCCAGTACCAAGGACAGGGGGTCGTGGTATGAGCAGTTCTTC
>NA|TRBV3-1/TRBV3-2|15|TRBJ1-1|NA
CASSPFGREGTEAFF
TGTGCCAGCAGCCCCTTCGGCAGGGAAGGGACTGAAGCTTTCTTT
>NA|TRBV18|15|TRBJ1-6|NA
CASSSLRDSNSPLHF
TGTGCCAGCTCAAGCCTCCGGGATTCAAATTCACCCCTCCACTTT
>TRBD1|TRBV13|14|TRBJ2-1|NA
CASSDRDRDYEQFF
TGTGCCAGCAGCGACCGGGACAGGGACTATGAGCAGTTCTTC
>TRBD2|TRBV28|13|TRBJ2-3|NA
CASRAGGEDTQYF
TGTGCCAGCAGAGCGGGGGGCGAGGATACGCAGTATTTT
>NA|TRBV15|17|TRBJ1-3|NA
CATSRPGQSPSGNTIYF
TGTGCCACCAGCAGACCAGGACAGTCCCCCTCTGGAAACACCATATATTTT
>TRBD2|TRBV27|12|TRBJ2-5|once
CASSPGLAGLYF
TGTGCCAGCAGCCCCGGACTAGCGGGGTTGTACTTC
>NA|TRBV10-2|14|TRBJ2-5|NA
CASSEDRVDETQYF
TGCGCCAGCAGTGAGGACCGGGTAGACGAGACCCAGTACTTC
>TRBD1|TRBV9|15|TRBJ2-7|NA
CASSVGGQGIYEQYF
TGTGCCAGCAGCGTAGGGGGACAGGGGATCTACGAGCAGTACTTC
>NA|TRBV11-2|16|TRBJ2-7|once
CASSLSGSSATYEQYF
TGTGCCAGCAGCTTAAGCGGCTCATCGGCAACCTACGAGCAGTACTTC
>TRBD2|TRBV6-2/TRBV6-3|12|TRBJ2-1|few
CASSYSGTSLFF
TGTGCCAGCAGTTACTCTGGGACTAGCCTGTTCTTC
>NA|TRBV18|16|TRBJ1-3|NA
CASSPSAATSGNTIYF
TGTGCCAGCTCCCCCTCGGCGGCTACCTCTGGAAACACCATATATTTT
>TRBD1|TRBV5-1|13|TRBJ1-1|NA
CASSARQGWEAFF
TGCGCCAGCAGCGCCCGACAGGGCTGGGAAGCTTTCTTT
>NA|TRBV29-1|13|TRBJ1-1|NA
CSVAGIWPTEAFF
TGCAGCGTCGCAGGGATTTGGCCCACTGAAGCTTTCTTT
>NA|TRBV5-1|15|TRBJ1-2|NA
CASSFSGGINYGYTF
TGCGCCAGCAGCTTTTCGGGAGGGATTAACTATGGCTACACCTTC
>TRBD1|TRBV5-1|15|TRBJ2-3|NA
CASSPRGTGLDTQYF
TGCGCCAGCAGCCCCAGAGGGACAGGGCTAGATACGCAGTATTTT
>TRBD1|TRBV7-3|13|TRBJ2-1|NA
CASSLGQGNEQFF
TGTGCCAGCAGCTTAGGACAGGGAAATGAGCAGTTCTTC
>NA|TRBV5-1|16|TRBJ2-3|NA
CASSPDSGGRTDTQYF
TGCGCCAGCAGCCCTGACTCGGGGGGCCGGACAGATACGCAGTATTTT